This TCR beta chain was captured by sequencing in a study of blood T cell repertoires in COVID-19. The CDR3 contains 16 residues. The V gene's germline CDR1 is SQVTM and CDR2 ANQGSEA. Unmatched junction bases numbered 5, after V lost 0 bases and J lost 0 bases. Profiling relied on immunoSEQ multiplex PCR, and the TCRdb table lists in-frame clones only, not all of them. The sample lists 81,000 or so clones, around four fifths occurring once. Sequenced: peripheral blood. The chain uses TRBV29-1 and TRBJ2-7, with 10 positions matching TRBD1. This clonotype was sampled from a woman between 70 and 85 years old with active or convalescent COVID-19. The CDR3 reads CSVEDDRGRASYEQYF. CDR3 DNA sequence: TGCAGCGTTGAAGATGACAGGGGGCGGGCCTCCTACGAGCAGTACTTC.